The 26 T cell receptor beta chains below come from one sample, sequenced in a study of T cell responses to AZD1222 COVID-19 vaccine. TCRdb's copy holds only in-frame clones and misses some; the assay was immunoSEQ multiplex PCR. This sample has 150,000 to 200,000 clones, with approximately 95% found just once. Sequences were derived from peripheral blood, sampled on day 0 of AZD1222 vaccination. These receptors were taken from an adult in good health.

V gene TRBV5-6 combines with J gene TRBJ2-5; D might be TRBD1 or TRBD2, each matching 6 bases. The CDR3 has 14 amino acids. CDR1 is SGHDT, CDR2 YYEEEE, per germline. Trimming left V 4 bases short and J 2 bases short, with 12 bases between. CDR3 residues: CASSRTGTQETQYF. The DNA of the CDR3 is TGTGCCAGCAGCCGAACAGGGACTCAAGAGACCCAGTACTTC.

V usage is TRBV19 and J usage is TRBJ1-4, with D maybe TRBD1 (6 bases). The CDR3 is 15 residues long. The germline CDR1 and CDR2 sequences are LNHDA and SQIVND (reference sequence). V was pared by 7 bases and J by 8 bases, with 20 bases between. The CDR3 DNA follows: TGTGCCAGTAAAGGCGGCGCCAACAGGGCGGAAAAACTGTTTTTT. It encodes CASKGGANRAEKLFF.

This clone is a singleton in its sample. The chain couples TRBV2 to TRBJ2-7, with D possibly matching TRBD2 (5 bases). The CDR3 spans 12 residues. From germline, CDR1 is SNHLY and CDR2 FYNNEI. V lost 6 bases and J lost 3, with 9 bases in between. The CDR3 region is CASRSDFYEQYF. CDR3 DNA sequence: TGTGCCAGCAGATCGGACTTCTACGAGCAGTACTTC.

The CDR3 region has the DNA TGCGCCAGCAGTCGGGGTAGCAATCAGCCCCAGCATTTT. Its protein is CASSRGSNQPQHF. The rearrangement joins TRBV5-1 to TRBJ1-5; D is undetermined. The germline CDR1 and CDR2 sequences are SGHRS and YFSETQ. This CDR3 contains 13 residues. Trimming removed 5 bases at V and 0 bases at J, with 6 bases between.

J is TRBJ1-1 and V is TRBV19, with D unresolved. CDR1 is LNHDA, CDR2 SQIVND, per germline (reference sequence). Trimming pared 7 bases from V and 3 bases from J, leaving 12 bases between. The length of the CDR3 is 13 residues. The CDR3 sequence is CASTPDGYTEAFF. The CDR3 region has the DNA TGTGCCAGTACCCCGGACGGGTACACTGAAGCTTTCTTT. Filled out from reference TRBV19 and TRBJ1-1, the complete variable domain reads DGGITQSPKYLFRKEGQNVTLSCEQNLNHDAMYWYRQDPGQGLRLIYYSQIVNDFQKGDIAEGYSVSREKKESFPLTVTSAQKNPTAFYLCASTPDGYTEAFFGQGTRLTVV.

This rearrangement joins TRBV28 to TRBJ1-2; tentatively, D is TRBD1 (6 bases). Looked up from germline, CDR1 is MDHEN and CDR2 is SYDVKM. This CDR3 has 11 residues. V dropped 5 bases and J dropped 13 bases, with 14 bases sitting between them. Here the CDR3 DNA reads TGTGCCAGCAGTAACAGGGTTTGGAGCACCTTC. Residues: CASSNRVWSTF.

This chain uses TRBV28 with TRBJ1-1; tentatively, D is TRBD1 (5 bases). This CDR3 contains 15 residues. V was clipped by 4 bases and J by 5 bases, with 17 bases between them. In germline, CDR1 is MDHEN, CDR2 SYDVKM. The CDR3 sequence: CASSSRGGSWTEAFF. In DNA, the CDR3 is TGTGCCAGCAGTTCCCGGGGCGGGTCGTGGACTGAAGCTTTCTTT.

CDR3 DNA sequence: TGTGCCAGCAGTGGGGACAGTGGATGGAAACTGTTTTTT. As protein: CASSGDSGWKLFF. The chain has TRBV2 and TRBJ1-4; 7 bases fit TRBD1. Germline loops: CDR1 SNHLY, CDR2 FYNNEI. This CDR3 spans 13 amino acids. J was trimmed by 11 bases and V by 4 bases; bases with no gene match: 7.

The V gene is TRBV20-1, the J gene TRBJ1-5; D perhaps matches TRBD1 (6 bases). The CDR3 has 14 amino acids. V was cut by 3 bases and J by 4 bases, with 13 bases left in between. Looked up from germline, CDR1 is DFQATT and CDR2 is SNEGSKA (reference sequence). CDR3 amino acids: CSASDWGPNQPQHF. In DNA, the CDR3 is TGCAGTGCTAGTGATTGGGGGCCAAATCAGCCCCAGCATTTT.

This sequence joins TRBV19 and TRBJ2-4, with 8 bases matching TRBD1. The CDR3 is made up of 16 amino acids. Trimming removed 5 bases from V and 1 base from J; junction bases left unmatched: 7. Germline CDR1 and CDR2: LNHDA and SQIVND (reference sequence). The DNA for the CDR3 is TGTGCCAGTAGTCCCAGGACAGGGTGGGCCAAAAACATTCAGTACTTC. The encoded protein is CASSPRTGWAKNIQYF.

The V call is TRBV5-1, the J call TRBJ1-6, with a tentative D call TRBD1 (6 bases). Between the trimmed V and J ends, which lost 4 bases and 4 bases, there was a span of 15 bases. CDR3 length: 16 residues. Germline-derived CDR1 and CDR2 are SGHRS and YFSETQ. The CDR3, as DNA: TGCGCCAGCAGCCCGCGGAGGGGGACTTATAATTCACCCCTCCACTTT. As protein: CASSPRRGTYNSPLHF.

The chain links TRBV4-1 to TRBJ2-7; a weak D match, TRBD2 (6 bases). The germline V gene encodes CDR1 MGHRA and CDR2 YSYEKL. This CDR3 is built from 16 residues. V lost 0 bases and J lost 3, with 15 bases in between. This CDR3 is CASSQDRGSAHYEQYF. The CDR3 DNA follows: TGCGCCAGCAGCCAAGATCGGGGGAGCGCCCACTACGAGCAGTACTTC.

The chain employs TRBV9 and TRBJ1-2; no definite D call. Germline V gene lookup returns CDR1 SGDLS and CDR2 YYNGEE. This CDR3 spans 15 amino acids. Trimming took 7 bases from V and 5 from J, leaving 21 bases between them. The CDR3 DNA reads TGTGCCAGCCTTCCAGTAGCCCAAGAAGGGTATGGCTACACCTTC. Encoded protein: CASLPVAQEGYGYTF.

The V call is TRBV3-1 (or the pseudogene TRBV3-2), the J call TRBJ2-7, with 8 bases matching TRBD1. Germline-derived CDR1 and CDR2 are LGHDT and YNNKEL (reference sequence). The V segment lost 1 base and the J segment 1 base; nucleotides outside the gene matches: 0. The CDR3 loop spans 14 amino acids. CDR3 nucleotide sequence: TGTGCCAGCAGCCAAGGGACAGGGTCCTACGAGCAGTACTTC. It specifies CASSQGTGSYEQYF.

The V gene is TRBV6-5, the J gene TRBJ1-6, with D perhaps TRBD1 (5 bases). Trimming pared 1 base from V and 7 bases from J, leaving 14 bases between. CDR1 is MNHEY, CDR2 SVGAGI, per germline. CDR3 size: 16 residues. The CDR3 nucleotides read TGTGCCAGCAGTTACTTATCTCGGGGCGCCAATTCACCCCTCCACTTT. As protein: CASSYLSRGANSPLHF.

CDR3 DNA: TGTGCCAGCAGCTTGGGGACGGGACACACTGAAGCTTTCTTT. This sequence encodes CASSLGTGHTEAFF. J is TRBJ1-1 and V is TRBV5-6; a possible D gene is TRBD1 (5 bases). The CDR3 extends over 14 amino acids. Trimming left V 0 bases short and J 3 bases short, with 9 bases between. Germline assignment: CDR1 SGHDT and CDR2 YYEEEE.

The V and J genes are TRBV29-1 and TRBJ1-4; D is ambiguous. Germline assignment: CDR1 SQVTM and CDR2 ANQGSEA. Trimming removed 0 bases from V and 1 base from J, with 18 bases in between. The CDR3 consists of 18 residues. The CDR3: CSVEDPAGGGGTNEKLFF. CDR3 DNA: TGCAGCGTTGAAGATCCGGCAGGAGGTGGAGGAACTAATGAAAAACTGTTTTTT. Using reference TRBV29-1 and TRBJ1-4 for the parts outside the CDR3, the full variable domain is SAVISQKPSRDICQRGTSLTIQCQVDSQVTMMFWYRQQPGQSLTLIATANQGSEATYESGFVIDKFPISRPNLTFSTLTVSNMSPEDSSIYLCSVEDPAGGGGTNEKLFFGSGTQLSVL.

This clone was recorded once. The gene calls are TRBV30 and TRBJ2-1; 8 bases line up with TRBD2. The CDR3 extends over 17 amino acids. V gave up 0 bases and J gave up 4 bases; unmatched junction bases: 11. Germline loops: CDR1 GTSNPN, CDR2 SVGIG (reference sequence). This chain's CDR3 is CAWSVLRSGRFYNEQFF. DNA for the CDR3: TGTGCCTGGAGTGTGCTGAGAAGCGGGAGATTTTACAATGAGCAGTTCTTC.

The chain is built from TRBV3-1 (or the pseudogene TRBV3-2) and TRBJ1-6; D call uncertain. The V and J ends lost 1 base and 13 bases respectively, with 8 bases between them. CDR3 length: 12 amino acids. The germline V gene has CDR1 LGHDT and CDR2 YNNKEL (reference sequence). This CDR3 is CASSQGRNPLHF. The CDR3 nucleotides are TGTGCCAGCAGCCAAGGACGTAATCCCCTCCACTTT.

The chain employs TRBV7-9 and TRBJ1-2, with a tentative D call TRBD1 (5 bases). V lost 5 bases to trimming and J lost 4 bases, with 17 bases between them. The germline CDR1 and CDR2 sequences are SEHNR and FQNEAQ (reference sequence). The CDR3 has 15 amino acids. The CDR3 reads CASSPVEGTGYGYTF. DNA of the CDR3: TGTGCCAGCAGCCCCGTGGAGGGGACCGGCTATGGCTACACCTTC. Full variable domain (missing parts from reference TRBV7-9 and TRBJ1-2): DTGVSQNPRHKITKRGQNVTFRCDPISEHNRLYWYRQTLGQGPEFLTYFQNEAQLEKSRLLSDRFSAERPKGSFSTLEIQRTEQGDSAMYLCASSPVEGTGYGYTFGSGTRLTVV.

The chain combines TRBV18 with TRBJ1-2; no clear D. The CDR3 runs to 15 residues. Germline V lookup: CDR1 KGHSH, CDR2 LQKENI. Trimming cost V 3 bases and J 4 bases, with 15 bases left between them. CDR3 region: CASSPVGSGVYGYTF. CDR3 in DNA: TGTGCCAGCTCACCCGTGGGGAGTGGGGTCTATGGCTACACCTTC.

Turning to this clone: Different DNA sequences within this sample yield the same CDR3. The J gene is TRBJ1-2, the V gene TRBV12-3 or TRBV12-4, with D possibly being TRBD1 (6 bases). V was trimmed by 3 bases and J by 5 bases, leaving 7 bases between them. The CDR3 extends over 12 amino acids. CDR3 nucleotides: TGTGCCAGCAGTTTGGGACAATATGGCTACACCTTC. Translated: CASSLGQYGYTF.

The chain carries TRBV6-5 and TRBJ1-1; TRBD1 is a possible D gene (5 bases). This CDR3 spans 15 amino acids. Trimming took off 7 bases at V and 1 base at J, with 16 bases between the two ends. Germline CDR1 is MNHEY and CDR2 is SVGAGI. The CDR3 sequence: CASTSPGRRNTEAFF. CDR3 sequence (DNA): TGTGCCAGCACTTCCCCGGGACGGAGGAACACTGAAGCTTTCTTT.

V gene TRBV4-1 combines with J gene TRBJ1-1; D unresolved. In germline, CDR1 is MGHRA, CDR2 YSYEKL. The CDR3 loop spans 17 amino acids. Trimming took 0 bases from V and 0 from J, leaving 14 bases between them. CDR3 in amino acids: CASSQDWVGPLNTEAFF. In DNA form, the CDR3 reads TGCGCCAGCAGCCAAGATTGGGTTGGACCACTGAACACTGAAGCTTTCTTT.

The gene calls are TRBV5-4 and TRBJ1-1; TRBD1 aligns across 8 bases. CDR1 is SGHNT and CDR2 is YYREEE in the germline V gene (reference sequence). This CDR3 region has 15 residues. The trim removed 3 bases at V and 6 bases at J, leaving 10 bases unmatched. DNA of the CDR3: TGTGCCAGCAGCTCATTGACAGGGGAGGTCCCTGAAGCTTTCTTT. Its protein product is CASSSLTGEVPEAFF.

This sequence joins TRBV29-1 and TRBJ2-1; a weak D match, TRBD1 (6 bases). Germline CDR1 SQVTM, CDR2 ANQGSEA. Deletions cut 4 bases from V and 8 bases from J, with 12 bases between. There are 12 residues in the CDR3. CDR3 in amino acids: CSVGAGVHEQFF. The CDR3 nucleotides read TGCAGCGTTGGGGCAGGGGTGCATGAGCAGTTCTTC.